The next 2 T cell receptor beta chains were all read from a single sample in a study of blood T cell repertoires in COVID-19. Generated by immunoSEQ multiplex PCR, the TCRdb table keeps only in-frame clones and is missing some. Among about 230,000 clones listed, 80% to 90% were seen once. Sequencing used PBMCs or T cells enriched from blood (not recorded which). These receptors originate from a woman aged 25 to 39 who had been exposed to COVID-19.

The J gene is TRBJ2-4, the V gene TRBV2, with D perhaps TRBD2 (5 bases). Germline CDR1 SNHLY, CDR2 FYNNEI. CDR3 size: 14 residues. The V end lost 8 bases, the J end lost 0 bases, and 11 bases lay between the germline ends. The CDR3 region has the DNA TGTGCCAGCCGGGAAGTACTAGCCAAAAACATTCAGTACTTC. Its protein is CASREVLAKNIQYF.

V is TRBV3-1 (or the pseudogene TRBV3-2) and J is TRBJ2-1, with D possibly matching TRBD2 (6 bases). Per germline, CDR1 LGHDT and CDR2 YNNKEL (reference sequence). CDR3 length: 13 residues. V was trimmed by 7 bases and J by 8 bases, leaving 15 bases between them. This CDR3 is CASKAGASYEQFF. DNA of the CDR3: TGTGCCAGCAAAGCGGGTGCGTCCTATGAGCAGTTCTTC.